These 6 T cell receptor beta chains originate from one sample sequenced in a study of technical replicates of blood from a handful of donors. Sequencing used immunoSEQ multiplex PCR; TCRdb keeps in-frame clones, though not all of them. In the table there are tens of thousands of clones, roughly 96% of which are singletons. The material sequenced was T cells isolated from PBMCs. The receptor source for this set is a human donor in good health.

The rearrangement uses TRBV2 and TRBJ1-4, with 9 nucleotides matching TRBD1. Germline CDR1 is SNHLY and CDR2 is FYNNEI. The trim removed 8 bases at V and 6 bases at J, leaving 7 bases unmatched. This CDR3 contains 14 residues. DNA for the CDR3: TGTGCCAGCCTAGACCGGGACAGGGATGAAAAACTGTTTTTT. Its protein is CASLDRDRDEKLFF.

The J gene is TRBJ1-5, the V gene TRBV28; no reliable D call. The V end was cut by 7 bases, the J end by 5 bases, with 18 bases between. The CDR3 is 15 residues long. CDR1 and CDR2 (germline): MDHEN, SYDVKM. CDR3 bases: TGTGCCAGCACTTCGCGAATAAACGCTGATCAGCCCCAGCATTTT. Translated: CASTSRINADQPQHF.

The rearrangement uses TRBV13 and TRBJ2-5; TRBD1 matches at 7 bases. The CDR3 contains 14 residues. V trimming: 3 bases; J trimming: 2 bases; junction bases outside the gene matches: 3. Germline V gene lookup returns CDR1 PRHDT and CDR2 FYEKMQ (reference sequence). CDR3 amino acids: CASSFGTAQETQYF. In DNA form, the CDR3 reads TGTGCCAGCAGCTTCGGGACAGCACAAGAGACCCAGTACTTC.

The gene calls are TRBV6-1 and TRBJ1-5, with 8 bases that match TRBD1. Trimming removed 0 bases from V and 8 bases from J; junction bases left unmatched: 6. Germline V CDR1 and CDR2: MNHNS, SASEGT. This CDR3 comprises 15 residues. The CDR3 DNA reads TGTGCCAGCAGTGAAGCCGGACAGGGTTACGAGCCCCAGCATTTT. Translated: CASSEAGQGYEPQHF.

The chain links TRBV27 to TRBJ1-1; D possibly corresponds to TRBD1 (6 bases). This CDR3 region has 16 residues. Germline lookup yields CDR1 MNHEY and CDR2 SMNVEV (reference sequence). The V and J ends lost 5 bases and 0 bases respectively, with 16 bases between them. The CDR3 coding sequence is TGTGCCAGCAGTCCCCTCCTACAGGGAATGAACACTGAAGCTTTCTTT. It codes for CASSPLLQGMNTEAFF.

The rearrangement joins TRBV7-6 to TRBJ2-7, with D perhaps matching TRBD2 (5 bases). Germline values: CDR1 SGHVS, CDR2 FNYEAQ. The V end was cut by 3 bases, the J end by 3 bases, with 9 bases between. The CDR3 runs to 13 residues. The CDR3 region has the DNA TGTGCCAGCAGCTTGAGGGCCTACTACGAGCAGTACTTC. Amino acid sequence: CASSLRAYYEQYF.